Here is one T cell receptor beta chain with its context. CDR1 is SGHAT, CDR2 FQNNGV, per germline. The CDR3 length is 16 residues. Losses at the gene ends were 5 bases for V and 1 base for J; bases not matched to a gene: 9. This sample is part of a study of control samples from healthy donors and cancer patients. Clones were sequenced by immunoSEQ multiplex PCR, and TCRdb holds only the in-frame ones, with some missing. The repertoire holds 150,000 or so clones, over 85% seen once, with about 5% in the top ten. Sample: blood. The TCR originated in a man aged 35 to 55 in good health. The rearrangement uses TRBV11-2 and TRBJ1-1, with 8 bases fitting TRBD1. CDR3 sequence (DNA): TGTGCCAGCAGCGGCCGGACAGGGATGGGGAACACTGAAGCTTTCTTT. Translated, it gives CASSGRTGMGNTEAFF.